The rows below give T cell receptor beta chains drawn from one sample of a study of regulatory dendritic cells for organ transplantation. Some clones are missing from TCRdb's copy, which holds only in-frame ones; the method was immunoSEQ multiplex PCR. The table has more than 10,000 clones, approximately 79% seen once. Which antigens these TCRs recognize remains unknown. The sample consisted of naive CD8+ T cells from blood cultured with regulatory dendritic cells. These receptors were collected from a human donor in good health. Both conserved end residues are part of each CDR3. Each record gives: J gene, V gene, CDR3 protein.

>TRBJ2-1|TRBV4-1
CASRGAGGFDEQFF
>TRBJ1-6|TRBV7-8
CASSLASGFGPLHF
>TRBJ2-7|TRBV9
CASSIGLAPTYEQYF
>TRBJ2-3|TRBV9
CASSEPGLATDTQYF
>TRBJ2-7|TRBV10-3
CAILTGRNEQYF
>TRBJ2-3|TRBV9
CASGTGFTDTQYF
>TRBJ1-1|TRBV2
CASSEQSRGTEAFF
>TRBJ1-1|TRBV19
CASKWQGDTEAFF
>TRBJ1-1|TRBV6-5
CASSLGQGNTEAFF
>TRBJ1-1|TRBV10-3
CAITQGSNTEAFF
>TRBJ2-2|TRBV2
CASSGGQGAKTGELFF
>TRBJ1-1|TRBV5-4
CASSWGPGAAFF
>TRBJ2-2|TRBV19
CASSNRPGAGVDTGELFF
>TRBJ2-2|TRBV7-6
CASSLELAGANTGELFF
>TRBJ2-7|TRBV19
CASIPTGGYEQYF
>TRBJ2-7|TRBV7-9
CASSPRSGAYEQYF
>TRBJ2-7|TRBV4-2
CASSQEGGSSYEQYF
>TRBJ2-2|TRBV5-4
CASSYGQGGTGELFF
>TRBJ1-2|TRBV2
CASRDRVRGYTF
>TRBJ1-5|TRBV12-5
CASGLVQGSNQPQHF
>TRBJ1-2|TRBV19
CASTLSRTGDGYTF
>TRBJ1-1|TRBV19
CASSWPNTEAFF
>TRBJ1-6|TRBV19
CASSIMTENNSPLHF
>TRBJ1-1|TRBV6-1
CASSESGGGSEAFF
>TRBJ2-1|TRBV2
CASSSRGAAYNEQFF
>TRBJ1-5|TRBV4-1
CASSQDNGGNQPQHF
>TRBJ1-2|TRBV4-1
CASSQGDRGFYGYTF
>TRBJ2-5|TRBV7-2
CASSLAESPETQYF
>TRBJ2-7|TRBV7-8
CASSSPGQVIYEQYF
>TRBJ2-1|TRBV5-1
CASSYYRDSSYNEQFF
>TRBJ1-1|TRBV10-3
CAIMQGESPEAFF
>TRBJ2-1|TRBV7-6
CASSLLAGGLNEQFF
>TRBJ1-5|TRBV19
CASIGGGGYQPQHF
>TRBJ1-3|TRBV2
CASSEAGRADTIYF
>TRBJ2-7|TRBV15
CATSVRTGLHEQYF
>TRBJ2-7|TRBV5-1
CASSLEGRPSYEQYF
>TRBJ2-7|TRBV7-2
CASSLGLLSYEQYF
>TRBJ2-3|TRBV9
CASSTSSGGRDTQYF
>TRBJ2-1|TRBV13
CASSFGMAYNEQFF
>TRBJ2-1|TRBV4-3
CASSQDGLAAHNEQFF
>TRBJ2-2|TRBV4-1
CASSYGGANTGELFF
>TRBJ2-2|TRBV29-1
CSVDDRETNQAGELFF
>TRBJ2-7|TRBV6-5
CASNPGRGVYEQYF
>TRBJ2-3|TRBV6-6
CASTGLTGDTQYF
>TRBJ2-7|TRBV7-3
CASSLGGGNEQYF
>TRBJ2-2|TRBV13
CASSSDSPERELFF
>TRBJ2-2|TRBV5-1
CASSLGQGASGELFF
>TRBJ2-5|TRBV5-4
CASSDTGETQYF
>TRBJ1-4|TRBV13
CASSLQGNNEKLFF
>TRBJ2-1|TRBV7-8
CASSLASGGGLYNEQFF
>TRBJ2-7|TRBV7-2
CASSLAGGTSYEQYF
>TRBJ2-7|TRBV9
CASSVAAGGPSYEQYF
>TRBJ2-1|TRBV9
CASSGGGYNEQFF